The 9 T cell receptor beta chains below come from one sample, sequenced in a study of circulating and synovial CD4+ cells in juvenile arthritis. TCRdb's copy holds only in-frame clones and misses some; the assay was immunoSEQ multiplex PCR. The sample shows about 30,000 clones, 85% to 95% of them seen only once. What was sequenced was CD4+ T cells from blood. The receptors come from a human donor with juvenile idiopathic arthritis.

This sequence joins TRBV19 and TRBJ2-6; D uncertain. V lost 6 bases and J lost 4, with 7 bases in between. Germline assignment: CDR1 LNHDA and CDR2 SQIVND (reference sequence). There are 13 residues in the CDR3. The CDR3 region has the DNA TGTGCCAGTAGGTTGGCCGGGGCCAACGTCCTGACTTTC. Protein sequence: CASRLAGANVLTF. Variable domain in full (rest from reference TRBV19 and TRBJ2-6): DGGITQSPKYLFRKEGQNVTLSCEQNLNHDAMYWYRQDPGQGLRLIYYSQIVNDFQKGDIAEGYSVSREKKESFPLTVTSAQKNPTAFYLCASRLAGANVLTFGAGSRLTVL.

V usage is TRBV5-1 and J usage is TRBJ2-5, with D hard to call. V gave up 0 bases and J gave up 0 bases, with 6 bases separating them. The CDR3 sequence is 14 residues long. Germline CDR1 is SGHRS and CDR2 is YFSETQ. For the CDR3, the DNA is TGCGCCAGCAGCTTGGTAGAGTACCAAGAGACCCAGTACTTC. It is translated as CASSLVEYQETQYF.

The chain carries TRBV9 and TRBJ2-1; a possible D gene is TRBD1 (6 bases). CDR3 length equals 14 residues. V gave up 0 bases and J gave up 6 bases, with 10 bases separating them. In germline, CDR1 is SGDLS, CDR2 YYNGEE. CDR3 bases: TGTGCCAGCAGCGTAGAGTCCAGGGGCAATGAGCAGTTCTTC. This sequence encodes CASSVESRGNEQFF.

The J gene is TRBJ2-1, the V gene TRBV2, with D possibly being TRBD2 (5 bases). V was shortened by 4 bases and J by 12 bases, with 13 bases between the two germline ends. This CDR3 spans 12 amino acids. Germline V gene sequence: CDR1 SNHLY, CDR2 FYNNEI. CDR3 sequence: CASSGRRLGQFF. In DNA, the CDR3 is TGTGCCAGCAGTGGGAGGCGATTAGGGCAGTTCTTC.

This clone is a singleton in its sample. This chain joins TRBV9 and TRBJ1-1; the D is unclear. The germline CDR1 and CDR2 sequences are SGDLS and YYNGEE. This CDR3 comprises 15 residues. Trimming stripped 0 bases from V and 1 base from J, with 10 bases between. Written as DNA, the CDR3 is TGTGCCAGCAGCGTAGGGAGGGAGGCGAACACTGAAGCTTTCTTT. It is translated as CASSVGREANTEAFF. Filled out from reference TRBV9 and TRBJ1-1, the complete variable domain reads DSGVTQTPKHLITATGQRVTLRCSPRSGDLSVYWYQQSLDQGLQFLIQYYNGEERAKGNILERFSAQQFPDLHSELNLSSLELGDSALYFCASSVGREANTEAFFGQGTRLTVV.

The chain links TRBV10-3 to TRBJ2-1, with 15 nucleotides matching TRBD2. Germline CDR1 and CDR2: ENHRY and SYGVKD. The V gene end was trimmed by 6 bases and the J gene end by 8 bases; junction bases not matched to a gene: 8. The CDR3 spans 16 residues. This CDR3 is CAISPGLAGGRDEQFF. The CDR3 region has the DNA TGTGCCATCAGCCCCGGACTAGCGGGAGGGAGGGATGAGCAGTTCTTC.

The chain links TRBV5-1 to TRBJ2-7, with D possibly TRBD1 on 6 matching bases. The V and J ends lost 7 bases and 3 bases respectively, with 11 bases between them. The CDR3 spans 12 residues. CDR1 SGHRS and CDR2 YFSETQ come from the germline V gene. CDR3 region: CASSDSFYEQYF. The CDR3 DNA follows: TGCGCCAGCTCGGACAGTTTCTACGAGCAGTACTTC.

This chain links TRBV6-1 with TRBJ2-7, with 8 bases lining up with TRBD2. Trimming cost V 0 bases and J 0 bases; bases outside gene matches: 10. CDR1 is MNHNS, CDR2 SASEGT, per germline. This CDR3 has 18 residues. CDR3 DNA: TGTGCCAGCAGTGAAGCGCTGGCTAGCGGGTTCTACTCCTACGAGCAGTACTTC. Its protein is CASSEALASGFYSYEQYF.

The genes are TRBV21-1 and TRBJ2-7; the table's D gene call, TRBD1, was not cross checked with the DNA. TRBV21-1 has pseudogene status. The CDR3 contains 14 residues. The CDR3 DNA reads as TGTGCCAGCAGCCGCCGGGACAGCCTACGTAAACAGTACTTC. Translated: CASSRRDSLRKQYF.